A single sample gave rise to the 26 T cell receptor beta chains below, sequenced in a study of CXCR3-negative and CXCR3-positive naive CD8 T cells. Study outcomes and limitations: Naive cells that were CXCR3-positive had more hydrophobic TRB CDR3s (compared with CXCR3-negative naive cells).

These receptors' targets are unknown. Preparation of TRB cDNA libraries relied on 5' RACE carrying UMI labels. TCRdb reprocessed the 5' RACE reads and reports one entry per CDR3 protein, with no DNA. Its table lists 55,000 to 75,000 distinct CDR3 sequences. The sequenced material came from naive CXCR3+ CD8+ T cells from blood. The sample's subset: CD45RO-CCR7+CD27+CD95- naive CD8+ T cells expressing CXCR3 (TNR3+). The receptor set was obtained from a human donor in good health. Some clones in this sample may be carry-over from other donors' samples.

The chain recombines TRBV5-1 with TRBJ2-2. The germline V gene encodes CDR1 SGHRS and CDR2 YFSETQ. The CDR3 is 15 amino acids. The CDR3 here is CASSLERQTTGELFF.

The chain carries TRBV6-5 and TRBJ2-1; the D call from TCRdb, TRBD2, cannot be confirmed without DNA. This CDR3 contains 17 residues. In germline, CDR1 is MNHEY, CDR2 SVGAGI. This chain's CDR3 is CASSSGLAGSSYNEQFF.

The chain recombines TRBV3-1 with TRBJ2-1; TCRdb indicates TRBD2, and absent DNA this call remains unverified. The CDR3 runs 15 residues. CDR1 and CDR2 from the germline V gene are LGHDT and YNNKEL (reference sequence). The chain's CDR3 is CASRGSGRFYNEQFF.

This chain links TRBV20-1 with TRBJ2-7; lacking DNA, the TRBD2 call made by TCRdb goes unchecked. The CDR3 has 15 residues. Germline CDR1 DFQATT, CDR2 SNEGSKA (reference sequence). CDR3 residues: CSARDGTSGYYEQYF.

The chain joins TRBV28 to TRBJ2-7; checking the TCRdb D call of TRBD1 is not possible without DNA. Per the germline V gene, CDR1 is MDHEN and CDR2 is SYDVKM. The CDR3 has 12 amino acids. The CDR3 sequence is CASRTGTGEQYF.

This sequence joins TRBV2 and TRBJ2-2. Germline V gene lookup returns CDR1 SNHLY and CDR2 FYNNEI. The CDR3 is made up of 12 amino acids. The CDR3 here is CASPANTGELCF.

The chain carries TRBV12-3 or TRBV12-4 and TRBJ2-2; there is no DNA to check the TCRdb D call of TRBD1. The CDR3 extends over 17 amino acids. CDR3 sequence reads: CASSLYSTGRRGGELFF.

The rearrangement links TRBV25-1 to TRBJ1-2; the D call of TRBD1 rests on TCRdb alone, since no DNA is present to check it. The CDR3 is made up of 15 amino acids. The V gene's germline CDR1 is MGHDK and CDR2 SYGVNS. CDR3 loop: CASSELGGGFYGYTF.

The V and J genes are TRBV5-5 and TRBJ1-1; the D call from TCRdb, TRBD1, cannot be confirmed without DNA. The CDR3 spans 14 residues. Per the germline V gene, CDR1 is SGHKS and CDR2 is YYEKEE (reference sequence). CDR3 residues: CASSPTGRWAEAFF.

V gene TRBV20-1 combines with J gene TRBJ1-6. The CDR3 covers 19 residues. CDR1 and CDR2 from the germline V gene are DFQATT and SNEGSKA (reference sequence). CDR3 sequence reads: CSARVLRTWLSSYNSPLHF.

The V gene is TRBV3-1, the J gene TRBJ2-7; the D call of TRBD2 rests on TCRdb alone, since no DNA is present to check it. The CDR3 covers 17 residues. Germline V lookup: CDR1 LGHDT, CDR2 YNNKEL (reference sequence). CDR3 sequence: CASSQEPVAGGEDEPYF.

The V call is TRBV6-4, the J call TRBJ1-1; TCRdb reports TRBD1, a call that lacks DNA to check it against. Germline V CDR1 and CDR2: MRHNA, SNTAGT. CDR3 size: 17 residues. The CDR3 spells CASSLYLGAFVPTEAFF.

This chain joins TRBV7-3 and TRBJ2-1; without DNA, the TCRdb call of TRBD1 cannot be checked. Germline-derived CDR1 and CDR2 are SGHTA and FQGTGA. The CDR3 runs to 16 residues. CDR3 protein: CASSPTPAGAHNEQFF.

The chain combines TRBV9 with TRBJ1-1. CDR1 and CDR2 from the germline V gene are SGDLS and YYNGEE. This CDR3 is 15 amino acids long. The CDR3 sequence is CASSVDGRLDSEAFF.

The chain has TRBV29-1 and TRBJ1-2; TCRdb indicates TRBD1, and absent DNA this call remains unverified. This CDR3 comprises 14 residues. Germline V lookup: CDR1 SQVTM, CDR2 ANQGSEA. The chain's CDR3 is CSVEGTGGNYGYTF.

This rearrangement joins TRBV5-1 to TRBJ2-1; TCRdb designates TRBD1, a call that cannot be tested without DNA. Germline V gives CDR1 SGHRS, CDR2 YFSETQ. The CDR3 runs to 19 residues. The CDR3 loop reads CASSLLGPPALSSYNEQFF.

The chain employs TRBV6-6 and TRBJ2-7. CDR1 and CDR2 (germline): MNHNY, SVGAGI (reference sequence). This CDR3 has 15 amino acids. CDR3 in amino acids: CASSYLADSSYEQYF.

The chain uses TRBV20-1 and TRBJ2-1; TCRdb calls TRBD1, which cannot be checked without DNA. The length of the CDR3 is 14 residues. The germline CDR1 and CDR2 sequences are DFQATT and SNEGSKA (reference sequence). The CDR3 here is CSAAPSGDYNEQFF.

This chain connects TRBV5-5 to TRBJ2-3; TCRdb indicates TRBD2, and absent DNA this call remains unverified. This CDR3 region has 17 residues. The germline gives CDR1 SGHKS, CDR2 YYEKEE (reference sequence). CDR3 sequence: CASSLVETSTLRDTQYF.

The rearrangement joins TRBV12-3 or TRBV12-4 to TRBJ1-1. The CDR3 contains 13 residues. The CDR3 region is CASSLAHRREAFF.

V and J are TRBV9 and TRBJ2-2. CDR3 size: 12 residues. The germline CDR1 and CDR2 sequences are SGDLS and YYNGEE. The CDR3 protein is CASSEETGELFF.

The chain combines TRBV5-1 with TRBJ2-1; the D call from TCRdb, TRBD2, cannot be confirmed without DNA. This CDR3 is 15 amino acids long. From germline, CDR1 is SGHRS and CDR2 YFSETQ. CDR3 sequence reads: CASSLWTSGYNEQFF.

This chain uses TRBV20-1 with TRBJ2-4; TCRdb's assignment of TRBD1 cannot be checked, as there is no DNA. This CDR3 has 15 residues. Germline lookup yields CDR1 DFQATT and CDR2 SNEGSKA (reference sequence). This chain's CDR3 is CSASQGEYPKNIQYF.

This chain links TRBV29-1 with TRBJ2-3; no DNA is available, so the TRBD1 call from TCRdb remains unchecked. The CDR3 has 16 residues. Germline V gives CDR1 SQVTM, CDR2 ANQGSEA. This chain's CDR3 is CSVRLPGTGVVDTQYF.

The chain is built from TRBV23-1 and TRBJ2-4. TRBV23-1 belongs to the ORF category, with a function that is uncertain. This CDR3 contains 18 residues. CDR3 region: CASSHCLMSMEAKNIQYF.

CDR3: CATRPGAYEQYF. V and J are TRBV2 and TRBJ2-7. Germline V gives CDR1 SNHLY, CDR2 FYNNEI. The CDR3 covers 12 residues.